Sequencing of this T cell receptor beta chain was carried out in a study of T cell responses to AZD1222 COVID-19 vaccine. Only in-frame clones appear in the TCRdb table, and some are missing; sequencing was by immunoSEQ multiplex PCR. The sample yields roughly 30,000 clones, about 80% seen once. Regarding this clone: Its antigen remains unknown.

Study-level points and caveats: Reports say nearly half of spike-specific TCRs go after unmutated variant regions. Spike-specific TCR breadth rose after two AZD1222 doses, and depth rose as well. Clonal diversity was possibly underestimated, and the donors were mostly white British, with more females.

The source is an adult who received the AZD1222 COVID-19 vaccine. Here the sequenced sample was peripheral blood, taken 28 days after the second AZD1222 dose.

The DNA of the CDR3 is TGTGCCAGCAGCTCCGCCCGCCACTCGAGCTCCTACGAGCAGTACTTC. Translation: CASSSARHSSSYEQYF. V usage is TRBV7-4 and J usage is TRBJ2-7, with unresolved D. This CDR3 is 16 amino acids long. V was pared by 4 bases and J by 0 bases, with 16 bases between. Germline V lookup: CDR1 SGHVT, CDR2 SQSDAQ.